In this sample, the clone carrying this T cell receptor beta chain turned up a few times. What it recognizes is unknown. This record comes from a study of T cells in Graves' hyperthyroidism and ophthalmopathy. RNA transcripts yielded amplified TCR beta CDR3 regions. First-round RT-PCR with HTBI primers amplified the TCR CDR3 region. TCRdb used MiXCR to reprocess the multiplex PCR reads, holding one entry per CDR3 protein. The sample yields roughly 520,000 distinct CDR3 sequences, roughly 24% seen once. V was cut by 7 bases and J by 5 bases, with 14 bases left in between. CDR1 MNHNS and CDR2 SASEGT come from the germline V gene. The CDR3 runs to 13 residues. Notes on the study in general: Also found in blood were most expanded thyroid clonotypes above 0.001. Separating ophthalmopathy from stable hyperthyroidism was achieved by a 13 V-J model. Ophthalmopathy was predicted by the model a median of around 5.9 months ahead of onset.

Sequencing input: blood. The rearrangement uses TRBV6-1 and TRBJ1-2; D not resolved. This TCR derives from a woman aged 25 to 39 with Graves' ophthalmopathy. CDR3 sequence (DNA): TGTGCCAGCAACGCTCAGGAGGCGTATGGCTACACCTTC. Translating it yields CASNAQEAYGYTF.